This T cell receptor beta chain was recorded in a study of vaccination and CD4 T cells after COVID-19. About the study: Median time from COVID diagnosis to post-COVID sampling was over 80 days (35 to 161). Control cultures used a CEFX viral epitope pool, an HIV-1 Nef peptide pool, or no peptide.

The CDR3 covers 13 residues. Germline CDR1 SQVTM, CDR2 ANQGSEA. Unmatched junction bases numbered 11, after V lost 7 bases and J lost 13 bases. Treatment meaning: roughly 10-day PBMC culture with coronavirus spike peptide pools or control peptides (ViraFEST assay). Peptide pools at about 11 ug/ml, together with approximately 10 IU/ml IL-2, were added to cultures of about 2 million PBMCs per well. Half-medium replacement with fresh IL-2 medium took place on days 3 and 7. CD4+ T cells that had been cultured provided DNA sequenced with the Oncomine TCR Beta short-read assay. TCRdb re-derived calls from the PCR reads in MiXCR, one entry per CDR3 protein. The table has about 11,000 distinct CDR3 sequences, 35% to 55% seen once. Notes on this clonotype: Its antigen is as yet unknown.

Input material: CD4+ T cells from blood, cultured in vitro. The clonotype was recovered from a human donor who had recovered from COVID-19. V usage is TRBV29-1 and J usage is TRBJ1-6; 9 bases align to TRBD1. This chain's CDR3 is CSAEGTGWYPLHF. The CDR3 DNA sequence: TGCAGCGCCGAAGGGACAGGGTGGTACCCCCTCCACTTT.